The clone carrying this TCR beta chain was counted ten times or more. The antigen remains unidentified. The data were obtained in a study of T cells in Graves' hyperthyroidism and ophthalmopathy. CDR1 and CDR2 (germline): LGHNA, YNFKEQ. V was shortened by 1 base and J by 7 bases, with 7 bases between the two germline ends. This CDR3 is 12 amino acids long. The CDR3 regions of TCR beta were amplified from RNA transcripts. The study used the HTBI primer set for a first-round RT-PCR of the TCR CDR3. TCRdb redid the calling of the multiplex PCR reads with MiXCR, one entry per CDR3 protein. The repertoire holds about 840,000 distinct CDR3 sequences, with roughly 40% as singletons. Findings and limits, study-wide: Ophthalmopathy was told apart from stable hyperthyroidism by a 13 V-J model.

Sequencing was done on a sample of blood. The clonotype originates from a man aged 18 to 29 with Graves' hyperthyroidism. This chain joins TRBV4-2 and TRBJ2-5; D could derive from TRBD1 or TRBD2 (5 bases each). The CDR3 loop is CASSQAGGTQYF. CDR3 bases: TGTGCCAGCAGCCAAGCTGGGGGGACCCAGTACTTC.